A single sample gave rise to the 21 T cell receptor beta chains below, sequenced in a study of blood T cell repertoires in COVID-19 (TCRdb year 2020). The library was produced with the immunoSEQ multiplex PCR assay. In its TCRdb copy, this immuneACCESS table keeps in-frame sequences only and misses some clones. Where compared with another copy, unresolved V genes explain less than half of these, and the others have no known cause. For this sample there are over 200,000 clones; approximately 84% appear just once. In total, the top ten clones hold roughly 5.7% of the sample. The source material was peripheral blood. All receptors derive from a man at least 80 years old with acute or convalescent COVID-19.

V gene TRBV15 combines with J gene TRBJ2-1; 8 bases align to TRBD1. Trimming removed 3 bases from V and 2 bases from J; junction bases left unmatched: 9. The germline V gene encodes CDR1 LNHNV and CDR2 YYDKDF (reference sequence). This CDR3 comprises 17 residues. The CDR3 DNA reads TGTGCCACCAGCAGGGGGGCCCAGGGGGCGACCTACAATGAGCAGTTCTTC. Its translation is CATSRGAQGATYNEQFF. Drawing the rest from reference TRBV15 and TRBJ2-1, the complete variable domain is DAMVIQNPRYQVTQFGKPVTLSCSQTLNHNVMYWYQQKSSQAPKLLFHYYDKDFNNEADTPDNFQSRRPNTSFCFLDIRSPGLGDTAMYLCATSRGAQGATYNEQFFGPGTRLTVL.

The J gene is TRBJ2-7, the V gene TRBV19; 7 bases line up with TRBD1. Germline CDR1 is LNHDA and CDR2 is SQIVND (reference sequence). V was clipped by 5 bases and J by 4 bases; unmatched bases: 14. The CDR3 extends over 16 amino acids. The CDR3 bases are TGTGCCAGTAGTCTTCCCCGGACAGGCTTATTTTACGAGCAGTACGTC. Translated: CASSLPRTGLFYEQYV.

The CDR3 DNA reads TGTGCCAGCAGCTCGCAGGGGTCGCGATTCCAAGAGACCCAGTACTTC. This codes for CASSSQGSRFQETQYF. This chain uses TRBV11-2 with TRBJ2-5, with D perhaps matching TRBD1 (6 bases). Germline V gene lookup returns CDR1 SGHAT and CDR2 FQNNGV. The V end lost 4 bases, the J end lost 1 base, and 16 bases lay between the germline ends. The CDR3 extends over 16 amino acids.

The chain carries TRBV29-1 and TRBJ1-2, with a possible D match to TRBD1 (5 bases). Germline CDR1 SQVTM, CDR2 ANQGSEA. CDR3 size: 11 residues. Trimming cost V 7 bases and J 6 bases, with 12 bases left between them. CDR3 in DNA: TGCAGCGCGCCGGGGGAGGATGGCTACACCTTC. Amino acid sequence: CSAPGEDGYTF.

CDR3 coding DNA: TGTGCCAGCAGTTTACGCCTAGCGGGAGGGCCAATAAGGTTGGAGACCCAGTACTTC. This gives the protein CASSLRLAGGPIRLETQYF. This sequence joins TRBV28 and TRBJ2-5; 12 bases line up with TRBD2. The germline V gene has CDR1 MDHEN and CDR2 SYDVKM. The CDR3 is made up of 19 amino acids. V trimming: 2 bases; J trimming: 5 bases; junction bases outside the gene matches: 15.

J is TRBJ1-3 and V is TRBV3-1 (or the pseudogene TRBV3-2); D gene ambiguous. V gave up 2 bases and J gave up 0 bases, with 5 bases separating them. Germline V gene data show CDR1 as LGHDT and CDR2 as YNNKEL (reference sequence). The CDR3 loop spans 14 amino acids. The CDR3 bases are TGTGCCAGCAGCCAACGTAGCTCTGGAAACACCATATATTTT. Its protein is CASSQRSSGNTIYF.

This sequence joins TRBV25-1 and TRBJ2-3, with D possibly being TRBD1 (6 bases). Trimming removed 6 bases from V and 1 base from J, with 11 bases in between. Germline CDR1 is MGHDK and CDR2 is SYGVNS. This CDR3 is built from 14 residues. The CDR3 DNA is TGTGCCAGCAGGGACACAGGGCGCACAGATACGCAGTATTTT. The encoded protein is CASRDTGRTDTQYF.

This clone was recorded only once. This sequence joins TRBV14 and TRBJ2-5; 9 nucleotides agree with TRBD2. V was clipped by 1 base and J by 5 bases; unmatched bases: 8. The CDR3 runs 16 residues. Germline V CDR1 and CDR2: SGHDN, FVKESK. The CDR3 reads CASSQGASGNWETQYF. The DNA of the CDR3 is TGTGCCAGCAGCCAAGGGGCTAGCGGGAATTGGGAGACCCAGTACTTC.

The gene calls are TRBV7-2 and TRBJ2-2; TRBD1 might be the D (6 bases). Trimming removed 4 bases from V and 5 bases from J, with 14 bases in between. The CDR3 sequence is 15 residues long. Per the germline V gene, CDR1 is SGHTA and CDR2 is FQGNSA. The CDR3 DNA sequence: TGTGCCAGCAGCTACAGGGTTCGGGGAACCGGGGAGCTGTTTTTT. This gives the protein CASSYRVRGTGELFF.

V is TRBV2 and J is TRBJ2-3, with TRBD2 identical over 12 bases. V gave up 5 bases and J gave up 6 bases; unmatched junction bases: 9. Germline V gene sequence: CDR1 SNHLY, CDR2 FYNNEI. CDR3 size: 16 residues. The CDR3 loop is CASSIATSGSVDTQYF. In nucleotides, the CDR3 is TGTGCCAGCAGTATTGCGACTAGCGGGAGCGTCGATACGCAGTATTTT.

CDR3 in amino acids: CASSEPGTVQETQYF. CDR3 nucleotide sequence: TGCGCCAGCAGTGAGCCTGGGACAGTCCAAGAGACCCAGTACTTC. The chain is built from TRBV10-2 and TRBJ2-5; 7 nucleotides match TRBD1. The V gene's germline CDR1 is WSHSY and CDR2 SAAADI. Unmatched junction bases numbered 4, after V lost 2 bases and J lost 1 base. The CDR3 spans 15 residues.

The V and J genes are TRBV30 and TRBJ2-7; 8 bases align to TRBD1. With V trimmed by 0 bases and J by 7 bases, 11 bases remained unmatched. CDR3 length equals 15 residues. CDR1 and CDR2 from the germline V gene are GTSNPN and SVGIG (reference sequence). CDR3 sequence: CAWSVRGQGLREQYF. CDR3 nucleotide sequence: TGTGCCTGGAGTGTACGAGGACAGGGACTGAGGGAGCAGTACTTC.

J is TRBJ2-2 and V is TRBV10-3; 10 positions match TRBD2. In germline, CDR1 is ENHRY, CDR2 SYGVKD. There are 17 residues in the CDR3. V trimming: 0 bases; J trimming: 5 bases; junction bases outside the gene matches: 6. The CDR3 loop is CAISESKASGSTGELFF. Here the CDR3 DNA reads TGTGCCATCAGTGAGTCGAAGGCTAGCGGGAGTACCGGGGAGCTGTTTTTT.

The CDR3 region is CAISESRGDQPQHF. The CDR3 nucleotides read TGTGCCATCAGTGAGTCCAGGGGAGATCAGCCCCAGCATTTT. The J gene is TRBJ1-5, the V gene TRBV10-3, with D perhaps TRBD1 (6 bases). Trimming took off 0 bases at V and 5 bases at J, with 8 bases between the two ends. The CDR3 runs 14 residues. Germline V gene sequence: CDR1 ENHRY, CDR2 SYGVKD.

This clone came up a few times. The CDR3 region is CASSSQVAKNIQYF. CDR3 sequence (DNA): TGTGCCAGCAGCTCACAAGTAGCCAAAAACATTCAGTACTTC. The J gene is TRBJ2-4, the V gene TRBV11-2, with D uncertain. Trimming removed 4 bases at V and 0 bases at J, with 7 bases between. Per the germline V gene, CDR1 is SGHAT and CDR2 is FQNNGV. This CDR3 spans 14 amino acids.

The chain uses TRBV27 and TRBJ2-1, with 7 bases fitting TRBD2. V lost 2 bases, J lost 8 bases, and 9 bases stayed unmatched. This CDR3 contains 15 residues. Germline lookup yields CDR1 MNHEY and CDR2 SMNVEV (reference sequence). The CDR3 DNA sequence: TGTGCCAGCAGTTTACGTCGCGGGAGAGGGTATGAGCAGTTCTTC. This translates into CASSLRRGRGYEQFF.

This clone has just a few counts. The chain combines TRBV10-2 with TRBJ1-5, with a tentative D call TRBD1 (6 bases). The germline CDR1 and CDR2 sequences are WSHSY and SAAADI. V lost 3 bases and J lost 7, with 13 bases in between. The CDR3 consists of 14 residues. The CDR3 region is CASSDQGLRQPQHF. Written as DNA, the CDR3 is TGCGCCAGCAGTGACCAGGGGTTACGGCAGCCCCAGCATTTT.

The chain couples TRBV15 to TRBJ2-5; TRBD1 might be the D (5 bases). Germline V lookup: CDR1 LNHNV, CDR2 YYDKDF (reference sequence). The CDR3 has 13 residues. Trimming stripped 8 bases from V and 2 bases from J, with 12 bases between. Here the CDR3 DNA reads TGTGCCACCCAGAAGGGGCCTCAAGAGACCCAGTACTTC. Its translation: CATQKGPQETQYF.

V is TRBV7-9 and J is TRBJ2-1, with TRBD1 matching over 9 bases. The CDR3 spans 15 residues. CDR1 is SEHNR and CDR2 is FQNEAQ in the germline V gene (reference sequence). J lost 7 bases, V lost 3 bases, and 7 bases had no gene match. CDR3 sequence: CASSFVQGAGNEQFF. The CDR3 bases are TGTGCCAGCAGCTTCGTACAGGGGGCAGGGAATGAGCAGTTCTTC.

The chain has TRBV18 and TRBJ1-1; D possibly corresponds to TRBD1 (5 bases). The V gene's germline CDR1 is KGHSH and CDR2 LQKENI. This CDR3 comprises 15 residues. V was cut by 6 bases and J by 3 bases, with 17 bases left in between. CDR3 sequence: CASSSYRGVDTEAFF. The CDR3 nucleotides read TGTGCCAGCTCGTCCTATCGGGGGGTGGACACTGAAGCTTTCTTT.

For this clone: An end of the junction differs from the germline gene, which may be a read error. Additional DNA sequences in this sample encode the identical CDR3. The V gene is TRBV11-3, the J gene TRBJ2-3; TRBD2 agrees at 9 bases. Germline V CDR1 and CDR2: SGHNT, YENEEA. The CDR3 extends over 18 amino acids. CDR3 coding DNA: TGTGCCAGCAACACCATCTGGCTAGCGGGATCGAGCACAGATACACAGTATTTT. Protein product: CASNTIWLAGSSTDTQYF.